The clone carrying this TCR beta chain showed up just a few times. Its antigen is unknown. Extraction of RNA together with DNA used roughly 19-31 mg of unsorted bulk tissue. Each individual tumor supplied samples from five separate regions. This entry comes from a study of tumor-infiltrating lymphocytes in primary liver carcinoma. The CDR3 totals 16 residues. The germline gives CDR1 MDHEN, CDR2 SYDVKM. Unmatched junction bases numbered 14, after V lost 5 bases and J lost 7 bases. Total RNA (roughly 0.45 ug) served as template for TCR beta cDNA synthesis primed by a constant-region primer. Nested multiplex PCR, run for three rounds with slightly modified ARM-PCR, yielded TCR beta libraries. Running roughly 10 cycles apiece, the first two PCR rounds relied on TRBV1-TRBV30 forward primers together with a C-beta reverse primer. TCRdb itself ran the multiplex PCR reads through MiXCR, one entry per CDR3 protein. Counted here are 99,000 or so distinct CDR3 sequences, roughly 69% occurring once; the ten biggest clones make up over 9%.

Whole-study findings and limits: Reduced overlap was seen in tumor-adjacent and tumor-blood pairs versus tumor region pairs.

The clonotype originates from an older woman with primary liver carcinoma and hepatitis B virus infection. The chain links TRBV28 to TRBJ2-5; 9 bases align to TRBD2. Specimen: liver tumor tissue from sampling region 5. Noted subset: tumor region T5, tumor centre. The CDR3 reads CASSPLAGTAVRTQYF. The CDR3 DNA is TGTGCCAGCAGTCCCCTAGCGGGAACCGCCGTGCGGACCCAGTACTTC. Filled out from reference TRBV28 and TRBJ2-5, the complete variable domain reads DVKVTQSSRYLVKRTGEKVFLECVQDMDHENMFWYRQDPGLGLRLIYFSYDVKMKEKGDIPEGYSVSREKKERFSLILESASTNQTSMYLCASSPLAGTAVRTQYFGPGTRLLVL.